This T cell receptor beta chain was profiled in a study of T cell changes during pregnancy in multiple sclerosis. The CDR3 is 15 residues long. Trimming removed 1 base from V and 7 bases from J; junction bases left unmatched: 9. Per germline, CDR1 SGDLS and CDR2 YYNGEE. Sequencing was performed with immunoSEQ multiplex PCR; in TCRdb, only in-frame clones are kept and a portion is missing. The table shows tens of thousands of clones, with about 85% occurring only once. This clone was seen a handful of times. The sequences come from CD4+ T cells from peripheral blood mononuclear cells, collected before pregnancy. The sequence derives from a female donor with multiple sclerosis, enrolled in a pregnancy study. The J gene is TRBJ1-1, the V gene TRBV9, with TRBD1 matching 8 bases. The CDR3 here is CASSVSPGGPGEAFF. The CDR3 DNA reads as TGTGCCAGCAGCGTAAGTCCAGGGGGCCCAGGTGAAGCTTTCTTT.